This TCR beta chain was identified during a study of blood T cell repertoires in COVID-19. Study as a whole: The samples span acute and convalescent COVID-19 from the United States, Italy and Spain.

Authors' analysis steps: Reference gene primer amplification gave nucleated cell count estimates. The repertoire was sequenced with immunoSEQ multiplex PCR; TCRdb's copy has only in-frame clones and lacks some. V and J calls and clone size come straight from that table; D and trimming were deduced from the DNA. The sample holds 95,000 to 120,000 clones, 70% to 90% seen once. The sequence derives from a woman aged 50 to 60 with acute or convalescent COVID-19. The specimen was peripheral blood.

CDR3 amino acids: CASIGTGEETQYF. CDR3 nucleotide sequence: TGTGCCAGTATCGGGACAGGGGAAGAGACCCAGTACTTC. The rearrangement joins TRBV19 to TRBJ2-5; 10 bases align to TRBD1. Germline trimming cut 7 bases from V and 3 bases from J; bases unmatched to any gene: 2. From germline, CDR1 is LNHDA and CDR2 SQIVND (reference sequence). This CDR3 is built from 13 residues.